One sample yielded the 23 T cell receptor beta chains listed below, sequenced in a study of early T cells in non-severe SARS-CoV-2 infection. TCRdb recomputed calls from the 5' RACE reads with MiXCR, one row per CDR3 protein. In the table there are about 60,000 distinct CDR3 sequences, around 9.3% of which are singletons. Sequencing was done on a sample of whole blood. Receptor source: an adult who was a healthcare worker with PCR-confirmed SARS-CoV-2 infection or an uninfected control (not recorded which).

The chain uses TRBV7-9 and TRBJ2-3; the D is unclear. CDR1 is SEHNR and CDR2 is FQNEAQ in the germline V gene (reference sequence). Trimming removed 5 bases at V and 3 bases at J, with 9 bases between. This CDR3 spans 13 amino acids. As DNA, the CDR3 is TGTGCCAGCAGCGTAAGTTGGACAGATACGCAGTATTTT. Translated, it gives CASSVSWTDTQYF. The whole variable domain, filled in from reference TRBV7-9 and TRBJ2-3, reads DTGVSQNPRHKITKRGQNVTFRCDPISEHNRLYWYRQTLGQGPEFLTYFQNEAQLEKSRLLSDRFSAERPKGSFSTLEIQRTEQGDSAMYLCASSVSWTDTQYFGPGTRLTVL.

A few counts support this clonotype. This chain connects TRBV2 to TRBJ2-2, with TRBD2 matching over 7 bases. The CDR3 is 17 amino acids. Germline V gives CDR1 SNHLY, CDR2 FYNNEI. Germline trimming cut 6 bases from V and 2 bases from J; bases unmatched to any gene: 12. CDR3 nucleotides: TGTGCCAGCAGCCTACCAGGCCTAGCGGATAACACCGGGGAGCTGTTTTTT. Translation gives CASSLPGLADNTGELFF. The whole variable domain, filled in from reference TRBV2 and TRBJ2-2, reads EPEVTQTPSHQVTQMGQEVILRCVPISNHLYFYWYRQILGQKVEFLVSFYNNEISEKSEIFDDQFSVERPDGSNFTLKIRSTKLEDSAMYFCASSLPGLADNTGELFFGEGSRLTVL.

At least ten counts were recorded for this clonotype. The V call is TRBV6-5, the J call TRBJ1-2; 10 bases line up with TRBD1. V lost 8 bases to trimming and J lost 2 bases; unmatched junction nucleotides: 5. CDR1 MNHEY and CDR2 SVGAGI come from the germline V gene. The CDR3 totals 14 residues. In DNA form, the CDR3 reads TGTGCCAGCGGGGCGGGACAGGGGAACTATGGCTACACCTTC. Its protein product is CASGAGQGNYGYTF.

This clonotype has a count of ten or more. The rearrangement uses TRBV14 and TRBJ1-1, with D unresolved. Trimming left V 4 bases short and J 2 bases short, with 5 bases between. This CDR3 comprises 12 residues. The germline V gene encodes CDR1 SGHDN and CDR2 FVKESK. This CDR3 reads CASSRYNTEAFF. CDR3 DNA sequence: TGTGCCAGCAGCCGATACAACACTGAAGCTTTCTTT. Based on the CDR3 plus reference TRBV14 and TRBJ1-1, the full variable domain is EAGVTQFPSHSVIEKGQTVTLRCDPISGHDNLYWYRRVMGKEIKFLLHFVKESKQDESGMPNNRFLAERTGGTYSTLKVQPAELEDSGVYFCASSRYNTEAFFGQGTRLTVV.

Ten or more counts support this clonotype. V is TRBV5-1 and J is TRBJ2-2; 7 bases line up with TRBD2. From germline, CDR1 is SGHRS and CDR2 YFSETQ. The CDR3 sequence is 14 residues long. J gave up 9 bases and V 4 bases, and 9 bases lay outside the gene matches. This CDR3 reads CASSPHGGSRELFF. The CDR3 region has the DNA TGCGCCAGCAGCCCCCATGGCGGGAGTAGGGAGCTGTTTTTT.

This clonotype was observed at least ten times. The V gene is TRBV6-6, the J gene TRBJ2-5; TRBD1 aligns across 7 bases. Germline values: CDR1 MNHNY, CDR2 SVGAGI (reference sequence). This CDR3 comprises 14 residues. Trimming took 5 bases from V and 2 from J; bases not matched to a gene: 5. Here the CDR3 reads CASSKQGIQETQYF. In DNA form, the CDR3 reads TGTGCCAGCAGTAAACAGGGGATACAAGAGACCCAGTACTTC.

This clonotype appeared many times. This chain links TRBV30 with TRBJ2-7; D not resolved. Trimming pared 2 bases from V and 4 bases from J, leaving 6 bases between. The CDR3 has 11 amino acids. CDR1 and CDR2 from the germline V gene are GTSNPN and SVGIG (reference sequence). For the CDR3, the DNA is TGTGCCTGGAGTAGGCAGTACGAGCAGTACTTC. This sequence encodes CAWSRQYEQYF.

This clonotype was observed a few times. V is TRBV25-1 and J is TRBJ2-1, with D possibly being TRBD1 (5 bases). Per the germline V gene, CDR1 is MGHDK and CDR2 is SYGVNS. V dropped 4 bases and J dropped 10 bases, with 14 bases sitting between them. The CDR3 is 13 residues long. The CDR3 DNA follows: TGTGCCAGCAGTGTTTCGAGGACAACGGAGCAGTTCTTC. Translating gives CASSVSRTTEQFF.

There are a few counts of this clonotype. The chain employs TRBV4-3 and TRBJ1-1, with unresolved D. Germline CDR1 reads LGHNA; CDR2 reads YSLEER. The CDR3 totals 14 residues. The germline V and J ends were trimmed by 0 bases and 5 bases, with 10 bases remaining between them. CDR3 region: CASSQDSGFTEAFF. For the CDR3, the DNA is TGCGCCAGCAGCCAAGATTCTGGGTTTACTGAAGCTTTCTTT.

This clonotype was observed a handful of times. The chain joins TRBV7-3 to TRBJ2-7; possibly TRBD2 for D (6 bases). V was clipped by 0 bases and J by 5 bases, with 11 bases between them. The CDR3 has 14 residues. The germline V gene has CDR1 SGHTA and CDR2 FQGTGA. In DNA form, the CDR3 reads TGTGCCAGCAGCTTAACGGGCGGGAATAACGAGCAGTACTTC. It is translated as CASSLTGGNNEQYF.

The DNA of the CDR3 is TGTGCCAGCAGCGGGACATTTTTAGAGCAGTACTTC. This codes for CASSGTFLEQYF. The chain carries TRBV7-9 and TRBJ2-7, with D maybe TRBD1 (6 bases). There are 12 residues in the CDR3. The V end was cut by 5 bases, the J end by 7 bases, with 12 bases between. Germline CDR1 and CDR2: SEHNR and FQNEAQ (reference sequence).

This clonotype was found many times. This sequence joins TRBV5-4 and TRBJ1-6, with 7 bases matching TRBD1. This CDR3 contains 15 residues. Germline-derived CDR1 and CDR2 are SGHNT and YYREEE (reference sequence). The J segment lost 7 bases and the V segment lost 5 bases, leaving 9 bases of the junction unmatched. The DNA of the CDR3 is TGTGCCAGCAGTTCCCAGGGGGGAACCAATTCACCCCTCCACTTT. Protein: CASSSQGGTNSPLHF.

There are a few counts of this clonotype. V is TRBV7-2 and J is TRBJ2-7; 15 bases line up with TRBD2. There are 19 residues in the CDR3. Per the germline V gene, CDR1 is SGHTA and CDR2 is FQGNSA. The V segment lost 2 bases and the J segment 6 bases; nucleotides outside the gene matches: 14. In DNA, the CDR3 is TGTGCCAGCAGCTTAAGACCGGGACTAGCGGGAGGATTTGGAGGCGAGCAGTACTTC. Translating gives CASSLRPGLAGGFGGEQYF.

Only a few counts were recorded for this clonotype. The V and J genes are TRBV29-1 and TRBJ1-2, with D tentatively TRBD1 (5 bases). CDR1 and CDR2 (germline): SQVTM, ANQGSEA. V was clipped by 3 bases and J by 0 bases, with 17 bases between them. The CDR3 length is 16 residues. The CDR3 region is CSVDLGLEGSNYGYTF. The CDR3 nucleotides read TGCAGCGTTGATCTGGGCCTGGAGGGGTCTAACTATGGCTACACCTTC.

The genes are TRBV3-1 and TRBJ2-2; weak D call: TRBD2 (6 bases). V was trimmed by 3 bases and J by 0 bases, leaving 17 bases between them. The CDR3 has 18 amino acids. Germline CDR1 is LGHDT and CDR2 is YNNKEL (reference sequence). CDR3 DNA: TGTGCCAGCAGCCACCACGGACGCGGGGCGGCGAACACCGGGGAGCTGTTTTTT. Its translation is CASSHHGRGAANTGELFF.

This clonotype was recorded at least ten times. The chain joins TRBV6-5 to TRBJ1-3; D is undetermined. Germline assignment: CDR1 MNHEY and CDR2 SVGAGI. V dropped 6 bases and J dropped 0 bases, with 9 bases sitting between them. This CDR3 is built from 14 residues. CDR3 sequence: CASSSQHSGNTIYF. DNA for the CDR3: TGTGCCAGCAGCTCACAGCACTCTGGAAACACCATATATTTT.

The sample holds many counts of this clonotype. The gene calls are TRBV7-2 and TRBJ2-7, with 11 bases aligning to TRBD2. The junction had 8 bases not matched to a gene; V was cut back by 1 base and J by 0 bases. CDR3 length equals 18 residues. Germline-derived CDR1 and CDR2 are SGHTA and FQGNSA. The CDR3 nucleotides read TGTGCCAGCAGCTTAGTTCCTAGCGGGAGGACTACCTCCTACGAGCAGTACTTC. This translates into CASSLVPSGRTTSYEQYF. Together with reference TRBV7-2 and TRBJ2-7, the CDR3 gives the full variable domain: GAGVSQSPSNKVTEKGKDVELRCDPISGHTALYWYRQSLGQGLEFLIYFQGNSAPDKSGLPSDRFSAERTGGSVSTLTIQRTQQEDSAVYLCASSLVPSGRTTSYEQYFGPGTRLTVT.

The chain couples TRBV29-1 to TRBJ2-2; no firm D call. Germline loops: CDR1 SQVTM, CDR2 ANQGSEA. CDR3 length: 14 amino acids. V lost 6 bases and J lost 4, with 15 bases in between. Written as DNA, the CDR3 is TGCAGCGTAGCTTTGGGGTTACGCACCGGGGAGCTGTTTTTT. As protein: CSVALGLRTGELFF.

This clonotype has only a few counts. This rearrangement joins TRBV6-6 to TRBJ2-1, with TRBD2 matching 10 bases. V was pared by 6 bases and J by 4 bases, with 6 bases of the junction left unmatched. In germline, CDR1 is MNHNY, CDR2 SVGAGI (reference sequence). This CDR3 has 15 amino acids. The CDR3 region is CASRLAGTNYNEQFF. The CDR3 nucleotides read TGTGCCAGCAGACTAGCGGGGACGAATTACAATGAGCAGTTCTTC.

This clonotype was detected many times. The chain uses TRBV7-2 and TRBJ2-3, with no clear D. Germline V gives CDR1 SGHTA, CDR2 FQGNSA. The V end was cut by 7 bases, the J end by 0 bases, with 11 bases between. The CDR3 extends over 14 amino acids. The chain's CDR3 is CASTPTPSTDTQYF. The DNA for the CDR3 is TGTGCCAGCACCCCGACCCCTAGCACAGATACGCAGTATTTT.

The chain uses TRBV20-1 and TRBJ2-7; TRBD2 matches at 7 bases. Germline lookup yields CDR1 DFQATT and CDR2 SNEGSKA (reference sequence). The CDR3 covers 13 residues. Germline trimming cut 0 bases from V and 3 bases from J; bases unmatched to any gene: 2. CDR3 bases: TGCAGTGCTAGAGACGGGAGGAACTACGAGCAGTACTTC. It specifies CSARDGRNYEQYF.

The chain links TRBV19 to TRBJ2-7, with D unclear. Germline loops: CDR1 LNHDA, CDR2 SQIVND (reference sequence). V was clipped by 4 bases and J by 0 bases, with 7 bases between them. The CDR3 contains 13 residues. In DNA form, the CDR3 reads TGTGCCAGTAGTAGCGGAGACTCCTACGAGCAGTACTTC. Residues: CASSSGDSYEQYF.

This chain joins TRBV2 and TRBJ1-1; no clear D gene. Trimming cost V 1 base and J 1 base, with 10 bases left between them. Germline V lookup: CDR1 SNHLY, CDR2 FYNNEI. There are 15 residues in the CDR3. The CDR3 DNA reads TGTGCCAGCAGTGAAGGATTTAACCCGAACACTGAAGCTTTCTTT. Translating it yields CASSEGFNPNTEAFF. Full variable domain (remainder filled in from reference TRBV2 and TRBJ1-1): EPEVTQTPSHQVTQMGQEVILRCVPISNHLYFYWYRQILGQKVEFLVSFYNNEISEKSEIFDDQFSVERPDGSNFTLKIRSTKLEDSAMYFCASSEGFNPNTEAFFGQGTRLTVV.